The clone carrying this T cell receptor beta chain appeared a few times. Its matching antigen is unknown. Per sample, extraction of total RNA gave at least 6 micrograms in every case. This sample is drawn from a study of blood T cells in healthy people across ages. Study findings and constraints: Roughly linear declines in TCR beta diversity per million T cells occurred with age. It was not possible, with unsorted PBMCs, to conclusively compare naive and antigen-experienced cells.

After removal of 0 bases from V and 2 bases from J, the junction contained 5 bases not matched to a gene. This CDR3 spans 15 amino acids. Germline V gene lookup returns CDR1 DFQATT and CDR2 SNEGSKA (reference sequence). Then a second PCR, running roughly 7 to 12 cycles, was carried out with a sample-barcoded 5' primer and a J-beta primer mix. The template-switch adaptor, which had 12 random nucleotides, put a tag on each cDNA molecule. TCRdb passed the 5' RACE reads through MiXCR, listing each CDR3 protein once. The sample lists fewer than 1,000,000 distinct CDR3 sequences; about 47% were seen once. This clonotype originated in a man older than 75 in good health. The chain joins TRBV20-1 to TRBJ2-5, with TRBD1 matching 8 bases. Sequencing input: blood. The CDR3 DNA reads TGCAGTGCTAGAGACGGCAGGGGGCCACAAGAGACCCAGTACTTC. It yields the protein CSARDGRGPQETQYF.